The entry that follows covers one T cell receptor beta chain sequence. Antigen unknown. These data are taken from a study of cytomegalovirus exposure and HLA in healthy donors. Study overall: A previous analysis identified about 110 million unique TCR beta sequences derived from about 180 million T cells. Overall study results and limits: Associated with HLA alleles at 0.05 false discovery rate in a later analysis were some 18,000 TCR beta sequences. For most TCR beta V segments, an earlier analysis put the productive rate at about 87% or about 30% of the time.

V was pared by 6 bases and J by 7 bases, with 9 bases of the junction left unmatched. CDR3 length equals 14 residues. Germline values: CDR1 MDHEN, CDR2 SYDVKM. Both 60 Vbeta primers and 13 Jbeta primers went into the PCR. Data came from immunoSEQ multiplex PCR; TCRdb stores just in-frame clones and leaves some out. The sample holds about 190,000 clones, over 9.5% seen once. The J gene is TRBJ1-1, the V gene TRBV28, with 9 positions matching TRBD1. The material sequenced was PBMCs. This TCR derives from a man over 45 in good health and CMV-seropositive. In nucleotides, the CDR3 is TGTGCCAGCAGATTTACGGGACAGGGACGTGAAGCTTTCTTT. This sequence encodes CASRFTGQGREAFF.